This TCR beta chain was captured by sequencing in a study of T cell responses to AZD1222 COVID-19 vaccine. A remark on this clone: What it binds is unknown.

Trimming at V came to 6 bases and at J to 0 bases, leaving 11 bases not matched to a gene. There are 16 residues in the CDR3. Germline loops: CDR1 LGHDT, CDR2 YNNKEL (reference sequence). Study conclusions and caveats: Among those given AZD1222, only five or six were seropositive at baseline. The donor cohort was predominantly white British with a female majority, and clonal diversity may have been underestimated.

Some clones are missing from TCRdb's copy, which holds only in-frame ones; the method was immunoSEQ multiplex PCR. The table lists 40,000 to 60,000 clones, roughly 89% of them singletons. The clonotype originates from an adult who received the AZD1222 COVID-19 vaccine. Sequencing was performed on peripheral blood, taken 28 days after the second AZD1222 dose. V is TRBV3-1 (or the pseudogene TRBV3-2) and J is TRBJ2-7, with TRBD1 identical over 7 bases. This CDR3 reads CASRATGAISSYEQYF. The CDR3 DNA reads as TGTGCCAGCAGGGCTACAGGGGCGATAAGCTCCTACGAGCAGTACTTC.